The clone carrying this T cell receptor (beta chain) was detected ten times or more. As yet, its antigen is unknown. The sample is drawn from a study of CD8 T cells in ankylosing spondylitis. TCRdb recomputed calls from the 5' RACE reads with MiXCR, one row per CDR3 protein. Of under 250,000 distinct CDR3 sequences listed, 7% to 10% are singletons. Germline CDR1 reads KGHDR; CDR2 reads SFDVKD. The CDR3 runs to 14 residues. V lost 5 bases and J lost 7, with 14 bases in between. The study, taken as a whole, reports: Certain motif variants had earlier appeared in reactive arthritis synovial fluid and blood. Within ankylosing spondylitis blood, a TCR beta motif made up of under 10 highly homologous variants appeared to be characteristic. Those disease-linked clones were CD8+; they were also relatively rare in peripheral blood. It was reported that disease-linked clones were significantly enriched in matched ankylosing spondylitis synovial fluid.

Sequencing was done on a sample of blood, either unsorted or a sorted T cell fraction (not recorded which). The rearrangement uses TRBV24-1 and TRBJ2-1; D perhaps matches TRBD2 (5 bases). The TCR sequence derives from a female donor with ankylosing spondylitis or in good health (not recorded which). The CDR3 loop reads CATSGGPDRNEQFF. The CDR3 nucleotides read TGTGCCACCAGTGGAGGGCCGGATAGGAATGAGCAGTTCTTC.